The 15 T cell receptor beta chains below all came from one sample that was sequenced in a study of T cells after yellow fever vaccination. From the 5' RACE reads, TCRdb called clonotypes with MiXCR, one entry per CDR3 protein. The table lists approximately 260,000 distinct CDR3 sequences, about 5.2% of them singletons. This sample comprised CD4+ T cells sorted from PBMCs, obtained on the day of the yellow fever booster vaccination. Receptor source: a man between 18 and 29 years old who received the YFV17D yellow fever vaccine.

This clonotype occurred many times. The genes are TRBV4-3 and TRBJ1-2; no clear D. Looked up from germline, CDR1 is LGHNA and CDR2 is YSLEER. This CDR3 has 14 amino acids. Trimming took off 0 bases at V and 1 base at J, with 6 bases between the two ends. CDR3 sequence reads: CASSQDRFNYGYTF. DNA of the CDR3: TGCGCCAGCAGCCAAGATCGATTTAACTATGGCTACACCTTC.

The rearrangement joins TRBV11-3 to TRBJ2-2; 7 bases align to TRBD1. The junction had 7 bases not matched to a gene; V was cut back by 4 bases and J by 5 bases. CDR3 length: 15 amino acids. Per germline, CDR1 SGHNT and CDR2 YENEEA. CDR3 protein: CASSSQTGHTGELFF. Here the CDR3 DNA reads TGTGCCAGCAGCTCACAGACAGGGCATACCGGGGAGCTGTTTTTT.

This clonotype was detected many times. The chain employs TRBV4-1 and TRBJ2-2; the D is unclear. The CDR3 sequence is 15 residues long. The V and J ends lost 0 bases and 7 bases respectively, with 12 bases between them. Germline lookup yields CDR1 MGHRA and CDR2 YSYEKL. The CDR3 region has the DNA TGCGCCAGCAGCCAAGAGTCATTTAATGGCGGGGAGCTGTTTTTT. It translates to CASSQESFNGGELFF.

V usage is TRBV7-2 and J usage is TRBJ2-1, with TRBD1 as a possible D gene (5 bases). CDR1 and CDR2 from the germline V gene are SGHTA and FQGNSA. Trimming removed 4 bases from V and 4 bases from J, with 14 bases in between. There are 15 residues in the CDR3. DNA for the CDR3: TGTGCCAGCAGCTCGTTACCCGACAGATACAATGAGCAGTTCTTC. It yields the protein CASSSLPDRYNEQFF.

This clonotype was seen more than once but under ten times. The chain couples TRBV19 to TRBJ2-7; the match to TRBD2 covers 16 bases. The ends lost 4 bases at V and 7 bases at J; junction bases unmatched: 4. Germline-derived CDR1 and CDR2 are LNHDA and SQIVND (reference sequence). The CDR3 covers 15 residues. The CDR3 coding sequence is TGTGCCAGTAGTACGCCGGGACTAGCGGGGGGGGAGCAGTACTTC. Protein product: CASSTPGLAGGEQYF.

This clonotype was recorded many times. The chain has TRBV6-5 and TRBJ2-5; D gene ambiguous. Trimming took off 0 bases at V and 7 bases at J, with 12 bases between the two ends. This CDR3 comprises 14 residues. Germline-derived CDR1 and CDR2 are MNHEY and SVGAGI. CDR3 residues: CASSYSILGRTQYF. CDR3 DNA: TGTGCCAGCAGTTACTCGATTCTTGGGCGGACCCAGTACTTC.

The chain uses TRBV7-9 and TRBJ1-1; no firm D call. Trimming took 2 bases from V and 2 from J, leaving 6 bases between them. This CDR3 is built from 13 residues. CDR1 is SEHNR and CDR2 is FQNEAQ in the germline V gene (reference sequence). Here the CDR3 reads CASSLHGNTEAFF. The CDR3 DNA sequence: TGTGCCAGCAGCTTACACGGAAACACTGAAGCTTTCTTT.

The chain joins TRBV3-1 to TRBJ1-2; maybe TRBD1 (5 bases). There are 16 residues in the CDR3. CDR1 LGHDT and CDR2 YNNKEL come from the germline V gene (reference sequence). V was pared by 4 bases and J by 3 bases, with 18 bases between. CDR3: CASSPSGHGFDYGYTF. The CDR3 bases are TGTGCCAGCAGCCCGTCGGGGCACGGGTTCGACTATGGCTACACCTTC.

This clonotype was picked up many times. J is TRBJ1-3 and V is TRBV6-1; tentatively, D is TRBD1 (6 bases). Germline V lookup: CDR1 MNHNS, CDR2 SASEGT. The V end lost 0 bases, the J end lost 2 bases, and 11 bases lay between the germline ends. The CDR3 runs to 16 residues. DNA of the CDR3: TGTGCCAGCAGTGAAGCGGGGGGCTGGACTGGAAACACCATATATTTT. Its protein product is CASSEAGGWTGNTIYF.

This clonotype was recorded a few times. This chain links TRBV9 with TRBJ2-1, with D uncertain. The germline V gene has CDR1 SGDLS and CDR2 YYNGEE. CDR3 length equals 13 residues. V lost 4 bases, J lost 0 bases, and 5 bases lay in between. The CDR3 loop reads CASSPFSYNEQFF. CDR3 nucleotides: TGTGCCAGCAGCCCATTCTCCTACAATGAGCAGTTCTTC.

The V call is TRBV10-3, the J call TRBJ2-2; unclear D gene. The germline gives CDR1 ENHRY, CDR2 SYGVKD. Trimming cost V 1 base and J 3 bases, with 9 bases left between them. This CDR3 has 15 residues. The CDR3 spells CAISELGLYTGELFF. In DNA, the CDR3 is TGTGCCATCAGTGAGTTGGGCCTGTACACCGGGGAGCTGTTTTTT.

The gene calls are TRBV6-5 and TRBJ1-2; D is unresolved. This CDR3 region has 15 residues. CDR1 MNHEY and CDR2 SVGAGI come from the germline V gene. Trimming took off 6 bases at V and 0 bases at J, with 14 bases between the two ends. The CDR3 bases are TGTGCCAGCAGCCCCCAATCGGCGCCTAACTATGGCTACACCTTC. Translation: CASSPQSAPNYGYTF.

This clonotype was seen ten or more times. This chain joins TRBV7-9 and TRBJ1-1, with no clear D. Germline values: CDR1 SEHNR, CDR2 FQNEAQ (reference sequence). V was clipped by 2 bases and J by 10 bases, with 8 bases between them. The CDR3 is 11 residues long. CDR3 sequence: CASSLLVRAFF. The CDR3 DNA is TGTGCCAGCAGCTTACTGGTTAGAGCTTTCTTT.

V gene TRBV5-6 combines with J gene TRBJ1-5; D not resolved. CDR1 is SGHDT and CDR2 is YYEEEE in the germline V gene. The V end was cut by 7 bases, the J end by 10 bases, with 15 bases between. This CDR3 region has 12 residues. The CDR3 coding sequence is TGTGCCAGCTCCGGTCGGGAGGGTCCCCAGCATTTT. It encodes CASSGREGPQHF.

The chain combines TRBV25-1 with TRBJ2-1, with D perhaps TRBD2 (5 bases). The CDR3 is 13 amino acids. Per the germline V gene, CDR1 is MGHDK and CDR2 is SYGVNS. Trimming shortened V by 3 bases and J by 7 bases, and 10 bases separated the two germline ends. The CDR3 loop is CASSDHSGNEQFF. The CDR3 DNA follows: TGTGCCAGCAGTGACCACTCGGGGAATGAGCAGTTCTTC.